Listed below are T cell receptor beta chains from one sample, sequenced in a study of T cells in localized non-small cell lung cancer. Profiled with immunoSEQ multiplex PCR; TCRdb holds only in-frame clones, not every one. This table holds under 45,000 clones, 65% to 90% found once. The sample was PBMCs, taken before any cancer treatment. Source of these receptors: a man aged 40 to 70 with stage II lung adenocarcinoma. CDR3s include the opening cysteine and the closing phenylalanine or tryptophan. Each record gives: V gene, D gene, clone size, J gene, CDR3 protein, CDR3 DNA. The D gene is left open where the match is weak. Expanded clones are given a class, and other clones once, few, many or no size at all.

v_gene: TRBV10-3
d_gene: TRBD1
abundance: .
j_gene: TRBJ2-7
CDR3aa: CAISESGQGGDEQYF
CDR3nt: TGTGCCATCAGTGAGTCGGGACAGGGAGGAGACGAGCAGTACTTC

v_gene: TRBV27
d_gene: .
abundance: .
j_gene: TRBJ2-1
CDR3aa: CASSWGNEQFF
CDR3nt: TGTGCCAGCAGTTGGGGGAATGAGCAGTTCTTC

v_gene: TRBV6-1
d_gene: .
abundance: .
j_gene: TRBJ2-7
CDR3aa: CASSLAGDAAYEQYF
CDR3nt: TGTGCCAGCAGCCTAGCAGGCGACGCGGCGTACGAGCAGTACTTC

v_gene: TRBV30
d_gene: .
abundance: few
j_gene: TRBJ1-2
CDR3aa: CAWSDGLANYGYTF
CDR3nt: TGTGCCTGGAGCGACGGGTTAGCTAACTATGGCTACACCTTC

v_gene: TRBV5-1
d_gene: .
abundance: .
j_gene: TRBJ2-5
CDR3aa: CASRGEETQYF
CDR3nt: TGCGCCAGCAGAGGGGAAGAGACCCAGTACTTC

v_gene: TRBV10-1
d_gene: TRBD1
abundance: .
j_gene: TRBJ1-2
CDR3aa: CASSEMWDRGNYGYTF
CDR3nt: TGCGCCAGCAGTGAAATGTGGGACAGGGGTAACTATGGCTACACCTTC

v_gene: TRBV23-1
d_gene: .
abundance: once
j_gene: TRBJ1-3
CDR3aa: CASSRGRGPSRTGNTIYF
CDR3nt: TGCGCCAGCAGTCGCGGCAGGGGCCCTTCTAGGACTGGAAACACCATATATTTT

v_gene: TRBV5-4
d_gene: .
abundance: .
j_gene: TRBJ1-1
CDR3aa: CASSLRPNTEAFF
CDR3nt: TGTGCCAGCAGCTTGAGGCCGAACACTGAAGCTTTCTTT

v_gene: TRBV25-1
d_gene: .
abundance: few
j_gene: TRBJ2-6
CDR3aa: CASSRWGDTNVLTF
CDR3nt: TGTGCCAGCAGTAGGTGGGGGGACACCAACGTCCTGACTTTC

v_gene: TRBV7-9
d_gene: .
abundance: .
j_gene: TRBJ2-5
CDR3aa: CASSSGGRQETQYF
CDR3nt: TGTGCCAGCAGCTCAGGTGGGCGTCAAGAGACCCAGTACTTC

v_gene: TRBV19
d_gene: TRBD2
abundance: .
j_gene: TRBJ2-1
CDR3aa: CASSMPRLAGANYNEQFF
CDR3nt: TGTGCCAGTAGTATGCCCCGGCTAGCGGGGGCCAACTACAATGAGCAGTTCTTC

v_gene: TRBV7-2
d_gene: .
abundance: .
j_gene: TRBJ2-1
CDR3aa: CASSRLVTGEQFF
CDR3nt: TGTGCCAGCAGCCGTTTAGTAACTGGTGAGCAGTTCTTC

v_gene: TRBV28
d_gene: .
abundance: few
j_gene: TRBJ2-7
CDR3aa: CASKIDSSYEQYF
CDR3nt: TGTGCCAGCAAGATTGATAGCTCCTACGAGCAGTACTTC

v_gene: TRBV28
d_gene: .
abundance: once
j_gene: TRBJ1-5
CDR3aa: CASRTSGGGNQPQHF
CDR3nt: TGTGCCAGCAGAACCTCAGGAGGAGGAAATCAGCCCCAGCATTTT

v_gene: TRBV7-8
d_gene: .
abundance: .
j_gene: TRBJ1-1
CDR3aa: CASSSGQFRGKAFF
CDR3nt: TGTGCCAGCAGCTCTGGACAGTTTCGTGGGAAAGCTTTCTTT

v_gene: TRBV4-1
d_gene: .
abundance: .
j_gene: TRBJ2-7
CDR3aa: CASSQAGRSSEQYF
CDR3nt: TGCGCCAGCAGCCAAGCGGGGCGCTCAAGCGAGCAGTACTTC

v_gene: TRBV7-9
d_gene: .
abundance: .
j_gene: TRBJ2-1
CDR3aa: CASSLIGKYNEQFF
CDR3nt: TGTGCCAGCAGCTTGATAGGGAAATACAATGAGCAGTTCTTC

v_gene: TRBV7-2
d_gene: .
abundance: .
j_gene: TRBJ1-6
CDR3aa: CASSLVREQNSPLHF
CDR3nt: TGTGCCAGCAGCTTAGTGCGGGAACAAAATTCACCCCTCCACTTT

v_gene: TRBV7-8
d_gene: .
abundance: .
j_gene: TRBJ2-6
CDR3aa: CASSLLTGYGANVLTF
CDR3nt: TGTGCCAGCAGCTTATTAACTGGGTACGGGGCCAACGTCCTGACTTTC

v_gene: TRBV7-9
d_gene: TRBD1
abundance: .
j_gene: TRBJ1-4
CDR3aa: CASSQGQGLKLFF
CDR3nt: TGTGCCAGCAGCCAAGGACAGGGGCTAAAACTGTTTTTT

v_gene: TRBV6-1
d_gene: .
abundance: .
j_gene: TRBJ2-7
CDR3aa: CASSVTGPYEQYF
CDR3nt: TGTGCCAGCAGTGTCACAGGGCCCTACGAGCAGTACTTC

v_gene: TRBV7-2
d_gene: TRBD2
abundance: .
j_gene: TRBJ2-7
CDR3aa: CASSSSGGLEQYF
CDR3nt: TGTGCCAGCAGCTCTAGCGGAGGCCTCGAGCAGTACTTC

v_gene: TRBV10-3
d_gene: .
abundance: .
j_gene: TRBJ1-2
CDR3aa: CAISESAASTGLGNYGYTF
CDR3nt: TGTGCCATCAGTGAGTCCGCCGCCTCGACAGGCTTAGGGAACTATGGCTACACCTTC

v_gene: TRBV19
d_gene: .
abundance: .
j_gene: TRBJ1-1
CDR3aa: CASSIGPGAEAFF
CDR3nt: TGTGCCAGTAGTATTGGACCGGGAGCTGAAGCTTTCTTT

v_gene: TRBV28
d_gene: .
abundance: once
j_gene: TRBJ2-5
CDR3aa: CASSLQGGGYQETQYF
CDR3nt: TGTGCCAGCAGCCTCCAGGGAGGGGGGTACCAAGAGACCCAGTACTTC

v_gene: TRBV25-1
d_gene: .
abundance: few
j_gene: TRBJ1-6
CDR3aa: CASSEGGAYNSPLHF
CDR3nt: TGTGCCAGCAGTGAAGGGGGCGCATACAATTCACCCCTCCACTTT

v_gene: TRBV5-1
d_gene: .
abundance: .
j_gene: TRBJ2-7
CDR3aa: CASSPNPQGSYEQYF
CDR3nt: TGCGCCAGCAGCCCCAACCCCCAGGGTTCCTACGAGCAGTACTTC

v_gene: TRBV7-3
d_gene: .
abundance: .
j_gene: TRBJ2-1
CDR3aa: CASSQGGSSYNEQFF
CDR3nt: TGTGCCAGCAGCCAGGGAGGTTCCTCTTACAATGAGCAGTTCTTC

v_gene: TRBV19
d_gene: .
abundance: .
j_gene: TRBJ2-7
CDR3aa: CASSIIGGLSYEQYF
CDR3nt: TGTGCCAGTAGTATTATTGGAGGGCTCTCCTACGAGCAGTACTTC